These T cell receptor beta chains were read from a single sample in a study of CD8 T cells in Susac syndrome. Using its own MiXCR run on the immunoSEQ multiplex PCR reads, TCRdb lists one record per CDR3 protein. The sample holds around 80,000 distinct CDR3 sequences, 75% to 95% seen once. What was sequenced was CD8+ T cells from PBMCs. The receptors come from a human donor with multiple sclerosis. Both conserved end residues are part of each CDR3. The D gene is left open where the match is weak. Size is omitted from some rows. Given values are once, few, many or a class for expanded clones.

TRBJ2-1,NA,TRBV15,TRBD2,CATSGTSGGNEQFF,TGTGCCACCAGCGGAACTAGCGGGGGAAATGAGCAGTTCTTC
TRBJ2-1,NA,TRBV20-1,NA,CSADTGYNEQFF,TGCAGTGCAGACACTGGGTACAATGAGCAGTTCTTC
TRBJ2-7,NA,TRBV11-2,NA,CASTPLPGSNEQYF,TGTGCCAGCACGCCTCTCCCCGGGAGTAACGAGCAGTACTTC
TRBJ2-5,NA,TRBV20-1,TRBD2,CSARGGGGLGETQYF,TGCAGTGCTAGAGGCGGGGGGGGACTTGGAGAGACCCAGTACTTC
TRBJ2-1,NA,TRBV5-1,TRBD2,CASSLASGAGGEQFF,TGCGCCAGCAGCTTGGCCTCAGGAGCGGGAGGTGAGCAGTTCTTC
TRBJ2-5,few,TRBV4-1,NA,CASSQEGRGQETQYF,TGCGCCAGCAGCCAAGAGGGCAGGGGCCAAGAGACCCAGTACTTC
TRBJ2-1,NA,TRBV6-5,TRBD2,CASSYSIYGLAGLGEQFF,TGTGCCAGCAGTTACTCGATTTATGGACTAGCGGGACTAGGTGAGCAGTTCTTC
TRBJ1-1,NA,TRBV19,NA,CASSLGKGGRTEAFF,TGTGCCAGTAGTCTCGGCAAGGGTGGTAGGACTGAAGCCTTCTTT
TRBJ1-4,NA,TRBV7-8,NA,CASSPLNRGEKLFF,TGTGCCAGCAGCCCTCTTAATCGAGGCGAAAAACTGTTTTTT
TRBJ1-2,NA,TRBV28,NA,CASRRTGKDGYTF,TGTGCCAGCAGACGTACAGGGAAAGATGGCTACACCTTC